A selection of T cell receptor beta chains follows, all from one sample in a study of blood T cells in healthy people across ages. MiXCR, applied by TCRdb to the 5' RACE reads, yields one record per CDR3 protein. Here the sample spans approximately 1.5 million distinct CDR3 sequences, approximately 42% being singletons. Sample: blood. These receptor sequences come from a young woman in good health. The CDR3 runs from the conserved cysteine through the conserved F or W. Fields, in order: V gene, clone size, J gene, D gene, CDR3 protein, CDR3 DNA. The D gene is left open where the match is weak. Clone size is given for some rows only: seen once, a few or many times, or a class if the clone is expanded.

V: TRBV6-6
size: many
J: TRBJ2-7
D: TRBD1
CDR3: CASRVNRDRGYEQYF
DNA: TGTGCCAGCAGGGTCAACCGGGACAGGGGGTACGAGCAGTACTTC

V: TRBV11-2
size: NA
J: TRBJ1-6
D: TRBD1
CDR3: CASSLDRGQGNSPLHF
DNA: TGTGCCAGCAGCTTAGATCGTGGACAGGGAAATTCACCCCTCCACTTT

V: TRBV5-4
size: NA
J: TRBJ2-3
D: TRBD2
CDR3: CAGSLRLAATSTDTQYF
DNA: TGTGCCGGCAGCCTAAGACTAGCGGCGACTAGCACAGATACGCAGTATTTT

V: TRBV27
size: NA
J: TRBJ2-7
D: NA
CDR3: CASSRKQGVSLYEQYF
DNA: TGTGCCAGCAGTCGAAAACAGGGTGTCTCGCTCTACGAGCAGTACTTC

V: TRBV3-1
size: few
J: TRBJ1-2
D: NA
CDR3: CASSQQDIEPVGYTF
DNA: TGTGCCAGCAGCCAACAGGACATAGAGCCCGTGGGCTACACCTTC

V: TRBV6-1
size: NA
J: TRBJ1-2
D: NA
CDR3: CASSDGWANYGYTF
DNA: TGTGCCAGCAGTGATGGTTGGGCGAACTATGGCTACACCTTC

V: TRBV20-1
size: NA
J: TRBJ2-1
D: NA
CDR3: CSARDGLALYEQFF
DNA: TGCAGTGCTAGAGATGGTCTAGCCCTCTATGAGCAGTTCTTC

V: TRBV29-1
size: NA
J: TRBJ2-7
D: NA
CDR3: CSVWDDPYEQYF
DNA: TGCAGCGTTTGGGACGATCCCTACGAGCAGTACTTC

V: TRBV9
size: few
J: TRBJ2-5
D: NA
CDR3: CASSVGGLETQYF
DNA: TGTGCCAGCAGTGTTGGAGGTTTGGAGACCCAGTACTTC

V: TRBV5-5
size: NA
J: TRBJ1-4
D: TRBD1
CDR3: CASSEPGTGEKLFF
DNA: TGTGCCAGCAGCGAACCCGGGACAGGAGAAAAACTGTTTTTT

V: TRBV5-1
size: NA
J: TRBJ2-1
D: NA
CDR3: CASSEPHGGYNEQFF
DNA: TGCGCCAGCAGCGAGCCTCACGGAGGATACAATGAGCAGTTCTTC

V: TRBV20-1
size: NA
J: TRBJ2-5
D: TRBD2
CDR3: CSARDPTSGGAIQETQYF
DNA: TGCAGTGCTAGAGATCCGACTAGCGGGGGGGCCATCCAAGAGACCCAGTACTTC

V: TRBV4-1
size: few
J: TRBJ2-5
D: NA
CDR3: CASSQRGRLETQYF
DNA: TGCGCCAGCAGCCAGAGGGGACGTTTGGAGACCCAGTACTTC

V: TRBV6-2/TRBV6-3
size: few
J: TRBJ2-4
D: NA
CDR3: CASSYSSPRAKNIQYF
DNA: TGTGCCAGCAGTTACTCGAGCCCCAGGGCCAAAAACATTCAGTACTTC

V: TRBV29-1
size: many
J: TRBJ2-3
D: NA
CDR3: CSVEVPGTDTQYF
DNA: TGCAGCGTTGAAGTCCCTGGCACAGATACGCAGTATTTT

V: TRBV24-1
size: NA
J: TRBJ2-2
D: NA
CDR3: CATSDFRGGTGELFF
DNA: TGTGCCACCAGTGATTTCAGGGGCGGAACCGGGGAGCTGTTTTTT

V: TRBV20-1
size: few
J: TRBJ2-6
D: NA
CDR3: CSAGASSGANVLTF
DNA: TGCAGTGCCGGTGCGAGCTCTGGGGCCAACGTCCTGACTTTC

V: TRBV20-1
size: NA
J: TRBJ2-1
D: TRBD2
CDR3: CSARDAGVANEQFF
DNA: TGCAGTGCTAGAGATGCGGGAGTGGCCAATGAGCAGTTCTTC

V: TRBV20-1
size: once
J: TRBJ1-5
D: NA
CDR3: CSAAQGLLNQPQHF
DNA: TGCAGTGCCGCCCAGGGGTTGCTCAATCAGCCCCAGCATTTT

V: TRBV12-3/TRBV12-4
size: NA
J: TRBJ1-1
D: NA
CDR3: CASSGGVGTEAFF
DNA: TGTGCCAGCTCAGGAGGGGTTGGAACTGAAGCTTTCTTT

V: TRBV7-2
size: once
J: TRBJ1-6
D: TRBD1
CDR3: CASSLPPGQLTPLHF
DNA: TGTGCCAGCAGCTTACCTCCGGGACAGCTGACACCCCTCCACTTT

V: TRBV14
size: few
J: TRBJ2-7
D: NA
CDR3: CASTSGNSYNEQYF
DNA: TGTGCCAGCACCTCTGGGAACTCCTACAATGAGCAGTACTTC

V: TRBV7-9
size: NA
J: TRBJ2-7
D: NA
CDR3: CASSLQGSVTQYF
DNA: TGTGCCAGCAGCCTACAGGGTTCGGTAACCCAGTACTTC

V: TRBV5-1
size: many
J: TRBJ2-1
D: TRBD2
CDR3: CASSFSGSRGNEQFF
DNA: TGCGCCAGCAGCTTTAGCGGGAGTCGTGGCAATGAGCAGTTCTTC

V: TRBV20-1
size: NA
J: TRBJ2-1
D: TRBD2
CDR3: CSVLVGTSEDNEQFF
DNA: TGCAGTGTTTTGGTCGGGACTAGCGAGGACAATGAGCAGTTCTTC

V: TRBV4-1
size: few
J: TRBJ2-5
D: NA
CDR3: CASSQGRGAGETQYF
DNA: TGCGCCAGCAGCCAAGGCCGGGGTGCAGGGGAGACCCAGTACTTC

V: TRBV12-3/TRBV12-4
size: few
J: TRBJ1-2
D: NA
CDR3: CASSPEFHYGYTF
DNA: TGTGCCAGCAGTCCCGAATTCCACTATGGCTACACCTTC

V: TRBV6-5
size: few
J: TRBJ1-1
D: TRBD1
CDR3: CASRLQGANTEAFF
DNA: TGTGCCAGCAGACTACAGGGGGCGAACACTGAAGCTTTCTTT

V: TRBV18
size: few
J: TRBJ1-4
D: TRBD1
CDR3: CASSQGQGIGLLFF
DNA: TGTGCCAGCTCACAAGGACAGGGGATCGGGTTATTGTTTTTT

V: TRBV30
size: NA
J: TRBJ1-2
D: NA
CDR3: CAWTGSNYGYTF
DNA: TGTGCCTGGACCGGCAGTAACTATGGCTACACCTTC

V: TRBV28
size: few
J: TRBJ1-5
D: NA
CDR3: CASTLGPISNQPQHF
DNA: TGTGCCAGCACCCTCGGACCGATTAGCAATCAGCCCCAGCATTTT

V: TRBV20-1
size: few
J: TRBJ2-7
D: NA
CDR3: CSGGEDPYEQYF
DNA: TGCAGTGGGGGTGAGGACCCCTACGAGCAGTACTTC

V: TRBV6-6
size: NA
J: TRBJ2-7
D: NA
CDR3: CASSDPGPYEQYF
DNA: TGTGCCAGCAGTGACCCTGGCCCCTACGAGCAGTACTTC

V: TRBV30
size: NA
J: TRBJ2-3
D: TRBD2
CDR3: CAWSVVLAGADTQYF
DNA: TGTGCCTGGAGTGTAGTTTTGGCGGGAGCAGATACGCAGTATTTT

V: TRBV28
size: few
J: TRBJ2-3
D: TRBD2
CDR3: CASSLPSGPSTDTQYF
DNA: TGTGCCAGCAGTTTACCTAGCGGGCCAAGCACAGATACGCAGTATTTT

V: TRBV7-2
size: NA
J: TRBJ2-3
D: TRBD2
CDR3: CASSLEEREFTDTQYF
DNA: TGTGCCAGCAGCCTTGAGGAGCGGGAGTTCACAGATACGCAGTATTTT

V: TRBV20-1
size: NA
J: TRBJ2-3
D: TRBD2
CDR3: CSAKRLAGSRDTQYF
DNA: TGCAGTGCTAAAAGACTAGCGGGGAGCAGGGATACGCAGTATTTT

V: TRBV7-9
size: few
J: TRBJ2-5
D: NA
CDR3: CASSLGFRVQETQYF
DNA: TGTGCCAGCAGCTTAGGGTTCAGGGTACAAGAGACCCAGTACTTC

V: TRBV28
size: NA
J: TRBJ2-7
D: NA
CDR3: CASRHTGLGGEQYF
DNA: TGTGCCAGCAGACATACGGGGTTAGGCGGCGAGCAGTACTTC

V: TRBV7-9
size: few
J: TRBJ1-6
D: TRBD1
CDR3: CASSPDRNLNSPLHF
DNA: TGCGCCAGCAGCCCGGACAGGAATCTTAATTCACCCCTCCACTTT

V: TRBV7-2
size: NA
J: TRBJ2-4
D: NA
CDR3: CASSLGQQHNEQYF
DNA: TGTGCCAGCAGCTTAGGACAACAGCACAATGAGCAGTACTTC

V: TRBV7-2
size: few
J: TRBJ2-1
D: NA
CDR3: CASSLRLNGRQFF
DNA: TGTGCCAGCAGCTTAAGGCTAAACGGGAGGCAGTTCTTC

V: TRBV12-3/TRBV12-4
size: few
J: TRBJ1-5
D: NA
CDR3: CASSLAPPGGNQPQHF
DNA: TGTGCCAGCAGTTTAGCGCCTCCAGGGGGCAATCAGCCCCAGCATTTT

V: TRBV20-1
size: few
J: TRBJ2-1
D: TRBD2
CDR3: CSARLAGVPGRDANEQFF
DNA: TGCAGTGCTAGACTAGCGGGAGTTCCGGGTCGGGACGCCAATGAGCAGTTCTTC

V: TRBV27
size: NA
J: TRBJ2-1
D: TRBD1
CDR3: CASSGTAYNEQFF
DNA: TGTGCCAGCAGTGGGACAGCATACAATGAGCAGTTCTTC

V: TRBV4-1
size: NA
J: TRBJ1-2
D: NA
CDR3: CASSQGATPNYGYTF
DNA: TGCGCCAGCAGCCAAGGTGCAACTCCTAACTATGGCTACACCTTC

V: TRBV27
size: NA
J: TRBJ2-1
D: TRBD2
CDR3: CASNRGTSGYNEQFF
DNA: TGTGCCAGCAATAGAGGGACTAGCGGTTACAATGAGCAGTTCTTC

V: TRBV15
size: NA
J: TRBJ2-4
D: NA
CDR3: CATSRDTGLNIQYF
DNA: TGTGCCACCAGCAGAGATACCGGATTAAACATTCAGTACTTC

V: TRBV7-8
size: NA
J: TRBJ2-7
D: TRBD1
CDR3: CASSLVDRAEYEQYF
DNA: TGTGCCAGCAGCTTAGTGGACAGGGCTGAATACGAGCAGTACTTC